This T cell receptor beta chain comes out of a study of blood T cell repertoires in COVID-19. Study information: Researchers got acute and convalescent COVID-19 samples from the United States, Italy and Spain. PBMCs, B-cell-depleted T cells, or T cells were the source of the cDNA or gDNA that made up the material.

TCRdb keeps only in-frame clones here, not all; method: immunoSEQ multiplex PCR. This table has 230,000 or so clones, 90% appearing once. The Seattle patients joined while their infection was active and were tracked longitudinally afterward. Germline values: CDR1 MNHEY, CDR2 SVGAGI. J was trimmed by 3 bases and V by 6 bases; bases with no gene match: 6. This CDR3 has 14 residues. This rearrangement joins TRBV6-5 to TRBJ1-1; 8 bases agree with TRBD1. The receptor comes from a woman in her sixties or seventies with COVID-19, enrolled during active disease. The sequenced sample was peripheral blood. The CDR3 bases are TGTGCCAGCAGAGGACAGGGTTTGGACACTGAAGCTTTCTTT. Its translation is CASRGQGLDTEAFF.